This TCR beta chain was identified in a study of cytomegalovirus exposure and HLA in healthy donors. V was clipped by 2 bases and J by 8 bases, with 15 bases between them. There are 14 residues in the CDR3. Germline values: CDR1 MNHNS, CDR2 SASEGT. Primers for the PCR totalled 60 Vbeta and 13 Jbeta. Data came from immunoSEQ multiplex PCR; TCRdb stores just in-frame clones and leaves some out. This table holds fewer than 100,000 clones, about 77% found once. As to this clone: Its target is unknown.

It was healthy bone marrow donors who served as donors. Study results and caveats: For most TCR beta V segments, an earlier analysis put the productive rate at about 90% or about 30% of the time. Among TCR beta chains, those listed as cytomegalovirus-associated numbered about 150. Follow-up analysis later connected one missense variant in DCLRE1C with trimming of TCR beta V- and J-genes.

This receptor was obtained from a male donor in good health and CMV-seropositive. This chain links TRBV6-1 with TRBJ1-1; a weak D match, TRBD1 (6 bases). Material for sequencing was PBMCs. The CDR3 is CASSELKGGGEAFF. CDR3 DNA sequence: TGTGCCAGCAGTGAACTGAAAGGGGGTGGGGAAGCTTTCTTT.